This T cell receptor (beta chain) was recovered during a study of T cell responses to AZD1222 COVID-19 vaccine. General study findings and limits: Females made up more of the donors, who were largely white British, and clonal diversity may have come out too low.

Trimming cost V 2 bases and J 8 bases, with 6 bases left between them. The CDR3 runs 11 residues. Measured with immunoSEQ multiplex PCR; TCRdb has only the in-frame clones, and not every one. The sample lists 80,000 to 100,000 clones, 80% to 90% occurring once. Details on this clone: Its antigen is undetermined.

This TCR derives from an adult who received the AZD1222 COVID-19 vaccine. The sample consisted of peripheral blood, taken 28 days after the second AZD1222 dose. The chain has TRBV12-3 or TRBV12-4 and TRBJ1-1, with unresolved D. The chain's CDR3 is CASSLLQEAFF. CDR3 DNA sequence: TGTGCCAGCAGTTTACTGCAAGAAGCTTTCTTT.